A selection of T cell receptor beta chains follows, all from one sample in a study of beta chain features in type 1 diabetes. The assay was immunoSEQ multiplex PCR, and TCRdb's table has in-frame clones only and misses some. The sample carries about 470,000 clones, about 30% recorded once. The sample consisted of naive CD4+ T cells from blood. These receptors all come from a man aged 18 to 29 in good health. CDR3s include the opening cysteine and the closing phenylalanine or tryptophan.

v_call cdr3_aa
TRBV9 CASSPHPSGRTTDTQYF
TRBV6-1 CASSDKINQPQHF
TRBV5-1 CASSLLASNEQFF
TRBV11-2 CASSVEGGSSYEQYF
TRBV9 CASSVGPQTGAPYEQYF
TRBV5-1 CASSPGTSNQPQHF
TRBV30 CAWSVGGRKLFF
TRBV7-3 CASSRGGAGAGEQYF
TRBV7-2 CASSLTSSSYNEQFF
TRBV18 CASSPTSGKDEQFF
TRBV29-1 CSAGTETYEQYF
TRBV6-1 CASNIQGDEQYF
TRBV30 CAWSRGLAAYNEQFF
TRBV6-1 CASSPPTGGQFF